The rows below give T cell receptor beta chains drawn from one sample of a study of blood T cells in healthy people across ages. TCRdb re-derived calls from the 5' RACE reads in MiXCR, one entry per CDR3 protein. This sample yields 800,000 to 950,000 distinct CDR3 sequences, of which 25% to 35% are seen a single time; about a tenth belongs to the top ten. These same data were also listed under a study on T cells of mothers and their children.

The sequenced sample consisted of blood. All receptors derive from a middle-aged woman in good health. CDR3s include the opening cysteine and the closing phenylalanine or tryptophan. Each record gives: V gene, CDR3 length, J gene, CDR3 protein.

>TRBV5-1|16|TRBJ2-1
CASSELAGTFGNEQFF
>TRBV6-2/TRBV6-3|13|TRBJ1-2
CASSTQGERGYTF
>TRBV27|13|TRBJ1-2
CASSGTDYYGYTF
>TRBV20-1|11|TRBJ2-5
CSAGGQETQYF
>TRBV28|16|TRBJ2-1
CASSLGRTGFYNEQFF
>TRBV24-1|16|TRBJ2-1
CAASDFDRGAYNEQFF
>TRBV6-5|14|TRBJ1-1
CASSYQGGYTEAFF
>TRBV7-2|17|TRBJ1-5
CASSLGRSDSSDQPQHF
>TRBV5-1|15|TRBJ1-1
CASHVPGRLNTEAFF
>TRBV27|11|TRBJ2-1
CASSQHNEQFF
>TRBV7-3|14|TRBJ1-2
CASSSDRGGYGYTF
>TRBV7-6|11|TRBJ2-5
CASSSTETQYF
>TRBV6-2/TRBV6-3|17|TRBJ2-1
CASSYLGVGYSYNEQFF
>TRBV24-1|13|TRBJ1-1
CATSDPLRTEAFF
>TRBV20-1|15|TRBJ1-5
CSARDVSAGAGPQHF
>TRBV2|13|TRBJ1-4
CASSREGREKLFF
>TRBV5-1|14|TRBJ2-5
CASSSGTAHETQYF
>TRBV7-2|15|TRBJ2-1
CAGSLYIGETYEQFF
>TRBV7-8|16|TRBJ2-5
CASTGLAGGSKETQYF
>TRBV7-8|13|TRBJ1-1
CASSTGRDQGAFF
>TRBV11-3|13|TRBJ2-7
CASSPGGFGEQYF
>TRBV29-1|16|TRBJ2-6
CGAGTGNSPGANVLTF
>TRBV5-1|14|TRBJ1-2
CASSPWTGGYGYTF
>TRBV20-1|12|TRBJ2-5
CSARLARETQYF
>TRBV20-1|14|TRBJ1-2
CSPSPDTTDYGYTF
>TRBV5-1|15|TRBJ2-5
CASSLMAGGRETQYF
>TRBV11-2|18|TRBJ2-7
CASSSTRGGQGRSYEQYF
>TRBV6-2/TRBV6-3|14|TRBJ1-1
CASRDSPTRAEAFF
>TRBV11-3|15|TRBJ2-1
CASSLESQAYNEQFF
>TRBV14|14|TRBJ1-6
CASSPFRGASPLHF
>TRBV7-2|14|TRBJ2-5
CASSLAGGPETQYF
>TRBV4-2|16|.
CASSQGVLGGRDEQYF
>TRBV15|17|TRBJ2-5
CATSRDPAGTSGETQYF
>TRBV7-9|17|TRBJ2-7
CASSLIGGRGESYEQYF
>TRBV7-8|16|TRBJ2-7
CASSPGRRSRSYEQYF
>TRBV2|14|TRBJ2-7
CASRKGLAGVEQYF
>TRBV5-1|14|TRBJ2-3
CASSWSAYTDTQYF